This TCR beta chain was sequenced during a study of blood T cell repertoires in COVID-19. Background on the study: The United States, Italy and Spain were the sources of the acute and convalescent COVID-19 samples. T cells, B-cell-depleted T cells, or PBMCs provided the cDNA or gDNA that served as material.

The CDR3 spans 14 residues. Germline V gene sequence: CDR1 SGHRS, CDR2 YFSETQ. Trimming shortened V by 4 bases and J by 5 bases, and 15 bases separated the two germline ends. Those enrolled in Seattle joined during active infection and were followed longitudinally afterward. Per the study methods: Nucleated cell counts were estimated from reference gene primer amplification. Produced via immunoSEQ multiplex PCR; TCRdb's table is partial and in-frame only. V and J calls and clone size are as listed in that table; D and trimming were resolved from the DNA. The repertoire includes nearly 50,000 clones, approximately 90% of them detected once, and about 2.8% sits in the top ten.

This sequence originates from a woman older than 75 with COVID-19, enrolled during active disease. The chain uses TRBV5-1 and TRBJ1-2; D remains ambiguous. Sequencing was performed on peripheral blood. The chain's CDR3 is CASSHTEGRYGYTF. CDR3 bases: TGCGCCAGCAGCCACACAGAGGGAAGGTATGGCTACACCTTC.